This TCR beta chain was captured by sequencing in a study of cytomegalovirus exposure and HLA in healthy donors (dated by TCRdb to the late 2010s). For the wider study: A later analysis indicated that the roughly 130 validation repertoires were generated on the platform also employed for the approximately 700 repertoires of the first cohort. The study aimed to test whether signatures of past pathogen exposure could be identified by cataloging public T cell receptors. A separate validation cohort of over 95 different subjects was used in addition to the 666-subject first cohort. To predict cytomegalovirus infection status, the study combined high-throughput TCR immunosequencing, statistical association of individual TCRs with disease status, and machine learning.

This clone has just one count. This receptor's antigen is unknown. Base-call qualities are not available, and no considerably larger clone is one nucleotide away. Study-wide findings and limitations: The classifier was reported to diagnose cytomegalovirus status with high specificity and sensitivity in both the original and validation cohorts. Most TCR sequences were seen in very few donors, while some public TCRs were found in many individuals. In vitro tests confirmed that a few of the cytomegalovirus-associated TCR beta chains recognize cytomegalovirus antigens. According to the authors, the approach could potentially be generalized to other disease states and immunological phenotypes. In a later analysis, TCRs clustered in the first cohort were found to also tend to co-occur in the 120 or so validation repertoires, with 90% to 95% of cluster scores above 0. The validation cohort had no HLA typing available for a later analysis, so co-occurrence within that cohort was assessed over all 120 or so repertoires. A total of roughly 160 TCR beta chains were listed by the study as associated with cytomegalovirus.

The method behind the library was the immunoSEQ multiplex PCR assay. Turning to the authors' computational methods: A statistical classification framework was built for diagnosing cytomegalovirus status from the catalog of TCR beta chain sequences. TCRdb mirrors the immuneACCESS table, restricted to in-frame sequences. Some clones are absent from its copies; in checked studies, under half trace to an unresolved V gene, and the reason for the others is unknown. The V and J calls and the clone size are those of that table, but D and trimming were determined from the DNA. This sample has about 56,000 clones in its table, and roughly nine tenths of those were observed once. About 1.1% of the sample is taken by the ten largest. Donors formed part of the validation cohort, which comprised fewer than 150 subjects and was distinct from the first cohort of 666 subjects. Looking up the germline V gene (reference sequence) yields CDR1 SGHNT and CDR2 YYREEE. Reading from cysteine to phenylalanine, the CDR3 counts 14 amino acids. Just the 42-base CDR3 DNA is kept, in frame starting at base 1. Trimming takes 4 bases off V and 3 bases off J; junction bases not matched to a gene: 6.

The chain was built from TRBV5-4 and TRBJ2-5; TRBD1 fits 7 bases in the junction. The sample comprised PBMCs. This TCR was sampled from a man between 18 and 29 years old in good health and CMV-seronegative. The CDR3 protein: CASSVGGQEETQYF. The bases are TGTGCCAGCAGCGTGGGCGGACAGGAAGAGACCCAGTACTTC.